This entry concerns a single T cell receptor (beta chain). What antigen it recognizes has not been identified. No much larger clone is present one base from it, and per-base qualities are unavailable. The data were taken from a study of cytomegalovirus exposure and HLA in healthy donors (dated by TCRdb to the late 2010s). About the investigation overall: According to a later analysis, the approximately 120 validation repertoires were produced on the same platform as the 666 repertoires of the first cohort. Along with the approximately 650-subject first cohort, a separate validation cohort of some 130 different subjects was used. To predict cytomegalovirus infection status, the study brought together high-throughput TCR immunosequencing, statistical association of individual TCRs with disease status, and machine learning. The study aimed to test whether cataloging public T cell receptors could reveal signatures of past pathogen exposure. The research as a whole found: Of the cluster scores, 90% to 95% were above 0 in a later analysis, which found that TCRs clustered in the first cohort also tended to co-occur in the 110 or so validation repertoires. According to the authors, the approach could potentially be generalized to other disease states and immunological phenotypes. The classifier was reported to diagnose cytomegalovirus status with high specificity and sensitivity in both the original and validation cohorts. All 120 or so repertoires were used to score co-occurrence in the validation cohort in a later analysis, because that analysis had no HLA typing for the cohort. The study gave a list of more than 150 TCR beta chains associated with cytomegalovirus. Most TCR sequences were observed very rarely across donors, whereas some public TCRs were present in many individuals. In vitro tests confirmed that a few of the cytomegalovirus-associated TCR beta chains recognize cytomegalovirus antigens.

Donors formed part of the validation cohort, which comprised over a hundred subjects and was distinct from the first cohort of 550 to 850 subjects. The junction shows trimming of 5 bases on V and 1 base on J, and the gene matches do not reach 4 bases of it. The cysteine opens and the phenylalanine closes a CDR3 of 15 amino acids. Of the read, only the CDR3 DNA is kept; its 45 bases are in frame from base 1. From a lookup of the germline V gene (reference sequence), CDR1 and CDR2 are LNHDA and SQIVND. Library preparation employed the immunoSEQ multiplex PCR assay. Per the authors' processing: To diagnose cytomegalovirus status from the catalog of TCR beta chain sequences, a statistical classification framework was built. The source is immuneACCESS, and TCRdb retained only in-frame sequences with V and J called. Part of the clones is not carried over; for the studies checked, unresolved V genes explain less than half of this, and the remainder is unexplained. That table gives V, J and clone size, and the DNA gave D and trimming. The sample includes fewer than 130,000 clones, with 89% observed a single time. The ten largest clones represent 1.5% to 2% of the sample.

The chain uses TRBV19 and TRBJ1-5; a stretch of 8 junction bases matches TRBD1. The origin of this receptor is a woman between 18 and 29 years old in good health and CMV-seronegative. Input material: PBMCs. This receptor has the CDR3 CASSGQGWSNQPQHF. The base sequence is TGTGCCAGTAGTGGACAGGGTTGGAGCAATCAGCCCCAGCATTTT.